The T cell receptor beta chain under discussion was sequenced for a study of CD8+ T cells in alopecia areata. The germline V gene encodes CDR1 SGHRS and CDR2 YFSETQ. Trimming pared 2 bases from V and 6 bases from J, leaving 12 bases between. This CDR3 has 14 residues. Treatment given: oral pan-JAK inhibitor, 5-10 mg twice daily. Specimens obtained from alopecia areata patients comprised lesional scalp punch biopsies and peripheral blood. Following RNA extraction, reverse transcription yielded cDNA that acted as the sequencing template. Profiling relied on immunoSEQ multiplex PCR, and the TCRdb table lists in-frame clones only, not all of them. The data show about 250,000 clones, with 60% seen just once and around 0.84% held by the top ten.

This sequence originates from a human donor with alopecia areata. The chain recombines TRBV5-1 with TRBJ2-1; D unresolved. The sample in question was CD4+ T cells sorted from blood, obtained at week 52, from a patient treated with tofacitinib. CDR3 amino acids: CASSFSAGGNEQFF. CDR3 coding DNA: TGCGCCAGCAGCTTTTCGGCAGGTGGCAATGAGCAGTTCTTC. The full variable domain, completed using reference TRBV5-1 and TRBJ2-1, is KAGVTQTPRYLIKTRGQQVTLSCSPISGHRSVSWYQQTPGQGLQFLFEYFSETQRNKGNFPGRFSGRQFSNSRSEMNVSTLELGDSALYLCASSFSAGGNEQFFGPGTRLTVL.